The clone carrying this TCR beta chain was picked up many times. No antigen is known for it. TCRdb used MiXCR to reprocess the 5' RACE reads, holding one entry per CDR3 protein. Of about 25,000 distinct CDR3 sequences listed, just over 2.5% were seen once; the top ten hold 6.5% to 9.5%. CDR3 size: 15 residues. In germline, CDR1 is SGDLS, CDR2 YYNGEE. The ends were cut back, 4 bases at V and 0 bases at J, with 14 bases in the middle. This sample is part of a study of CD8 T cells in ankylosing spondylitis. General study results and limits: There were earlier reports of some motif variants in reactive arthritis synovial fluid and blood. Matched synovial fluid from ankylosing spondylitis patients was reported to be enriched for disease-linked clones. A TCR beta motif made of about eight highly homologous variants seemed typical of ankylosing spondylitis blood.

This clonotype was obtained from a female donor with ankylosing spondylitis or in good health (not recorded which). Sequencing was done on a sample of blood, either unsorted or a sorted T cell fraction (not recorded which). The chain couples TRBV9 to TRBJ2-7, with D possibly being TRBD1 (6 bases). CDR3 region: CASSPGDTSSYEQYF. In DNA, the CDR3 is TGTGCCAGCAGCCCCGGGGACACTAGCTCCTACGAGCAGTACTTC.